This T cell receptor beta chain was documented in a study of cytomegalovirus exposure and HLA in healthy donors. Study findings and constraints: The investigators catalogued 150 or so TCR beta chains as cytomegalovirus-associated. Earlier analysis yielded a pattern in which most TCR beta V segments were productive about 90% or about 30% of the time.

Worth noting for this clone: Antigen specificity is unknown.

The CDR3 loop spans 16 amino acids. Germline lookup yields CDR1 GTSNPN and CDR2 SVGIG (reference sequence). PCR used 60 Vbeta primers and 13 Jbeta primers. Produced via immunoSEQ multiplex PCR; TCRdb's table is partial and in-frame only. The sample contains some 99,000 clones, 69% of which appear only once. Sequencing was performed on PBMCs. The V and J genes are TRBV30 and TRBJ2-5; D perhaps matches TRBD1 (6 bases). TRBJ2-7 explains the end of the DNA better; the J call may be wrong. This receptor was taken from a woman in her seventies in good health and CMV-seropositive. CDR3 in amino acids: CAWRGFADSLLYEQYF. As DNA, the CDR3 is TGTGCCTGGAGAGGATTCGCGGACAGCCTCTTGTACGAGCAGTACTTC.